This T cell receptor beta chain is from a study of blood T cell repertoires in COVID-19. At the level of the study: Donors in the United States, Italy and Spain gave samples during acute or convalescent COVID-19. The analysed material was cDNA or gDNA that came from T cells, B-cell-depleted T cells, or PBMCs.

This clone is a singleton in its sample. Individuals aged about 18 to 90 years were recruited from roughly 23 US areas. The recovered donors of Cohort 3 showed two negative PCRs, clearance, or symptom resolution. The germline V and J ends were trimmed by 6 bases and 3 bases, with 15 bases remaining between them. This CDR3 has 14 residues. Germline CDR1 is MNHEY and CDR2 is SVGAGI. Assay used: immunoSEQ multiplex PCR; TCRdb lists only in-frame clones, some missing. The table includes approximately 230,000 clones, about 89% detected once. The gene calls are TRBV6-5 and TRBJ2-7, with a possible D match to TRBD1 (6 bases). The receptor was isolated from a woman in her 30s who had recovered from COVID-19. Sequenced sample: PBMCs or T cells enriched from blood (not recorded which). The CDR3 is CASSLGHSGYEQYF. Written as DNA, the CDR3 is TGTGCCAGCAGCTTGGGACACTCAGGCTACGAGCAGTACTTC.